This note documents a single T cell receptor beta chain sequence. Its antigen is not known. One base away lies a much larger clone, so this may be a sequencing read error. RNA transcripts served as template for amplifying TCR beta CDR3 sequences. The first round was an RT-PCR with HTBI primers, and the second round was a multiplex PCR. One entry per CDR3 protein, called by TCRdb with MiXCR from the multiplex PCR reads. Of under 350,000 distinct CDR3 sequences in the sample, about 17% were seen once. Moderately to severely active ophthalmopathy under 3 months, CAS at least 3, NOSPECS at least 4. The data were obtained in a study of Graves' ophthalmopathy and Graves' hyperthyroidism. Germline V gene lookup returns CDR1 MNHEY and CDR2 SMNVEV (reference sequence). The CDR3 is made up of 15 amino acids. V gave up 4 bases and J gave up 6 bases, with 16 bases separating them. Study findings and constraints: A model built from 13 signatures distinguished ophthalmopathy from stable hyperthyroidism with 85% to 90% sensitivity and approximately 82% specificity. The model's ophthalmopathy progression predictions had about 71% sensitivity and just under 75% specificity.

This rearrangement joins TRBV27 to TRBJ1-5, with D unresolved. The specimen sequenced was peripheral blood. The TCR originated in an adult man with Graves' ophthalmopathy. This CDR3 is CASSSTPLGSQPQHF. CDR3 DNA sequence: TGTGCCAGCAGTTCCACCCCTTTGGGGAGTCAGCCCCAGCATTTT.